Shown below are 25 T cell receptor beta chains from a single sample sequenced in a study of human T cells and chemical hapten exposure. Regarding time point: healthy volunteer bleed at 6 weeks. Someone pulled total RNA out of unfractionated whole blood. TCRdb ran MiXCR on the RACE reads and lists one entry per CDR3 protein. The sample lists fewer than 85,000 distinct CDR3 sequences; 8.6% were seen once. Material: whole blood. Receptors originate from a male donor in good health. Some clones in this sample may be carry-over from other donors' samples.

J is TRBJ1-1 and V is TRBV12-5, with TRBD1 as a possible D gene (5 bases). The CDR3 has 14 amino acids. V lost 8 bases to trimming and J lost 5 bases, with 18 bases between them. CDR1 is LGHNT, CDR2 FRNRAP, per germline. The CDR3 spells CASTDRGDGTEAFF. The CDR3 bases are TGTGCTAGTACTGACCGGGGGGATGGGACTGAAGCTTTCTTT. The full variable domain, rest sourced from reference TRBV12-5 and TRBJ1-1, is DARVTQTPRHKVTEMGQEVTMRCQPILGHNTVFWYRQTMMQGLELLAYFRNRAPLDDSGMPKDRFSAEMPDATLATLKIQPSEPRDSAVYFCASTDRGDGTEAFFGQGTRLTVV.

V usage is TRBV20-1 and J usage is TRBJ1-1, with no clear D. Germline CDR1 and CDR2: DFQATT and SNEGSKA (reference sequence). Trimming shortened V by 6 bases and J by 0 bases, and 8 bases separated the two germline ends. The CDR3 runs to 12 residues. CDR3 nucleotides: TGCAGTGCCCCCTACCTGAACACTGAAGCTTTCTTT. Translated, it gives CSAPYLNTEAFF.

V usage is TRBV27 and J usage is TRBJ2-7; no reliable D call. Germline V lookup: CDR1 MNHEY, CDR2 SMNVEV (reference sequence). V shed 6 bases and J shed 2 bases, with 5 bases lying between them. The CDR3 loop spans 11 amino acids. The CDR3 DNA reads as TGTGCCAGCAGGGATACCTACGAGCAGTACTTC. Translated: CASRDTYEQYF.

In this sample, this clonotype turned up many times. This rearrangement joins TRBV7-9 to TRBJ2-7; D possibly uses TRBD1 or TRBD2 (5 bases each). CDR1 is SEHNR, CDR2 FQNEAQ, per germline (reference sequence). Trimming removed 2 bases from V and 0 bases from J, with 11 bases in between. The CDR3 covers 15 residues. In DNA, the CDR3 is TGTGCCAGCAGCTTATGGGGACGGGACTCCTACGAGCAGTACTTC. It codes for CASSLWGRDSYEQYF.

This clonotype was recorded a few times. CDR3 in DNA: TGTGCCAGCAGCAGCCAACCGGGACAGGGGTATTACTTC. It encodes CASSSQPGQGYYF. The chain has TRBV2 and TRBJ2-4; 10 bases fit TRBD1. The V and J ends lost 6 bases and 16 bases, in that order; junction bases with no gene match: 12. In germline, CDR1 is SNHLY, CDR2 FYNNEI. The CDR3 is 13 amino acids.

This clonotype has more than one count but fewer than ten. This chain connects TRBV7-9 to TRBJ1-5; D may be TRBD1 (6 bases). CDR1 and CDR2 from the germline V gene are SEHNR and FQNEAQ (reference sequence). The CDR3 runs 17 residues. The V end was cut by 7 bases, the J end by 5 bases, with 24 bases between. Here the CDR3 reads CASTKGGPTRLDQPQHF. The DNA for the CDR3 is TGTGCCAGCACGAAGGGGGGCCCCACAAGACTGGATCAGCCCCAGCATTTT.

The rearrangement links TRBV20-1 to TRBJ1-2; TRBD1 might be the D (5 bases). The CDR3 spans 14 residues. The germline gives CDR1 DFQATT, CDR2 SNEGSKA (reference sequence). With 2 bases removed from V and 7 bases from J, the gap between germline ends came to 17 bases. CDR3 DNA sequence: TGCAGTGCTAGAAACCCAGGGAATGGTCCTGGCTACACCTTC. Encoded protein: CSARNPGNGPGYTF.

The chain couples TRBV9 to TRBJ1-5, with TRBD1 matching over 9 bases. This CDR3 is built from 15 residues. Germline V gene data show CDR1 as SGDLS and CDR2 as YYNGEE. With V trimmed by 3 bases and J by 0 bases, 1 base remained unmatched. CDR3 coding DNA: TGTGCCAGCAGCGACAGGGGGCTTAGCAATCAGCCCCAGCATTTT. Its protein product is CASSDRGLSNQPQHF.

In this sample, this clonotype turned up a few times. The V and J genes are TRBV5-4 and TRBJ2-7; D not resolved. The V gene's germline CDR1 is SGHNT and CDR2 YYREEE (reference sequence). This CDR3 has 15 residues. Trimming took 3 bases from V and 5 from J, leaving 18 bases between them. The CDR3 is CASSSASAIVDEQYF. As DNA, the CDR3 is TGTGCCAGCAGCTCCGCGTCAGCGATTGTAGACGAGCAGTACTTC.

The V gene is TRBV7-9, the J gene TRBJ2-3; the match to TRBD2 covers 9 bases. V shed 2 bases and J 5 bases; nucleotides not matched to a gene: 8. The CDR3 is made up of 16 amino acids. Germline V lookup: CDR1 SEHNR, CDR2 FQNEAQ (reference sequence). CDR3 amino acids: CASSLFSGGQRDTQYF. The CDR3 bases are TGTGCCAGCAGCTTATTTAGCGGGGGACAGAGAGATACGCAGTATTTT.

This chain links TRBV6-1 with TRBJ2-1, with D possibly called TRBD1 or TRBD2 (5 bases each). The CDR3 consists of 14 residues. Trimming took off 2 bases at V and 9 bases at J, with 14 bases between the two ends. CDR1 is MNHNS and CDR2 is SASEGT in the germline V gene. The CDR3 here is CASSEKWGLSEQFF. For the CDR3, the DNA is TGTGCCAGCAGTGAAAAATGGGGGTTAAGTGAGCAGTTCTTC.

This clonotype was detected a few times. This rearrangement joins TRBV29-1 to TRBJ2-7, with TRBD1 as a possible D gene (6 bases). This CDR3 is 12 amino acids long. The germline CDR1 and CDR2 sequences are SQVTM and ANQGSEA. V lost 7 bases and J 2 bases, leaving 12 bases between the germline ends. This CDR3 reads CSASQGPYEQYF. Written as DNA, the CDR3 is TGCAGCGCCTCACAGGGTCCCTACGAGCAGTACTTC.

This clonotype was recorded at least ten times. The rearrangement uses TRBV4-1 and TRBJ2-7, with D perhaps TRBD2 (5 bases). Per germline, CDR1 MGHRA and CDR2 YSYEKL. V lost 1 base, J lost 5 bases, and 12 bases lay in between. CDR3 length: 14 residues. The CDR3 is CASSQGLLEHEQYF. CDR3 nucleotide sequence: TGCGCCAGCAGCCAAGGGTTACTAGAGCACGAGCAGTACTTC.

This clonotype showed up many times. This chain uses TRBV6-5 with TRBJ2-4; D perhaps matches TRBD2 (5 bases). V gave up 7 bases and J gave up 0 bases, with 19 bases separating them. CDR3 length: 17 residues. CDR1 is MNHEY and CDR2 is SVGAGI in the germline V gene. The CDR3 region is CASTSHSRALAKNIQYF. In DNA form, the CDR3 reads TGTGCCAGCACTTCCCACTCGCGGGCCCTAGCCAAAAACATTCAGTACTTC.

The rearrangement joins TRBV29-1 to TRBJ2-1; 10 bases are shared with TRBD2. Per the germline V gene, CDR1 is SQVTM and CDR2 is ANQGSEA. This CDR3 is built from 12 residues. The V segment lost 5 bases and the J segment 9 bases; nucleotides outside the gene matches: 4. This CDR3 is CSVLAGVGEQFF. Written as DNA, the CDR3 is TGCAGCGTTCTAGCGGGGGTCGGTGAGCAGTTCTTC.

This rearrangement joins TRBV6-6 to TRBJ1-5, with 12 positions matching TRBD1. Germline V CDR1 and CDR2: MNHNY, SVGAGI (reference sequence). Unmatched junction bases numbered 8, after V lost 5 bases and J lost 0 bases. The CDR3 spans 18 residues. The CDR3 nucleotides read TGTGCCAGCAGTCGCCGGGACAGGGGGCTCGGTAGCAATCAGCCCCAGCATTTT. The encoded protein is CASSRRDRGLGSNQPQHF.

This chain uses TRBV5-1 with TRBJ1-1, with TRBD1 as a possible D gene (6 bases). Looked up from germline, CDR1 is SGHRS and CDR2 is YFSETQ. This CDR3 spans 13 amino acids. V lost 4 bases, J lost 7 bases, and 14 bases lay in between. CDR3 amino acids: CASSQDSSYEAFF. CDR3 in DNA: TGCGCCAGCAGCCAGGACAGCTCCTATGAAGCTTTCTTT. The full variable domain, rest sourced from reference TRBV5-1 and TRBJ1-1, is KAGVTQTPRYLIKTRGQQVTLSCSPISGHRSVSWYQQTPGQGLQFLFEYFSETQRNKGNFPGRFSGRQFSNSRSEMNVSTLELGDSALYLCASSQDSSYEAFFGQGTRLTVV.

The rearrangement links TRBV29-1 to TRBJ2-7; D ambiguous. Germline assignment: CDR1 SQVTM and CDR2 ANQGSEA. The CDR3 is 13 amino acids. V dropped 4 bases and J dropped 3 bases, with 13 bases sitting between them. The CDR3 sequence is CSVGKRNIYEQYF. CDR3 DNA sequence: TGCAGCGTTGGAAAAAGGAATATCTACGAGCAGTACTTC.

This clonotype was seen a few times. This chain links TRBV3-1 with TRBJ1-2; D is undetermined. The length of the CDR3 is 14 residues. V was cut by 2 bases and J by 4 bases, with 11 bases left in between. Germline V gives CDR1 LGHDT, CDR2 YNNKEL (reference sequence). The CDR3 here is CASSQRPGPYGYTF. In DNA, the CDR3 is TGTGCCAGCAGCCAACGTCCAGGCCCCTATGGCTACACCTTC.

This clonotype was counted a few times. This chain links TRBV7-9 with TRBJ1-6; D ambiguous. The CDR3 loop spans 16 amino acids. Germline-derived CDR1 and CDR2 are SEHNR and FQNEAQ (reference sequence). The V and J ends lost 3 bases and 7 bases respectively, with 16 bases between them. The CDR3 loop reads CASSLEDPTGNSPLHF. The CDR3 nucleotides are TGTGCCAGCAGCTTGGAAGACCCCACCGGGAATTCACCCCTCCACTTT.

V gene TRBV24-1 combines with J gene TRBJ2-1; D unresolved. Trimming stripped 0 bases from V and 10 bases from J, with 6 bases between. Per the germline V gene, CDR1 is KGHDR and CDR2 is SFDVKD. The CDR3 covers 12 residues. The CDR3 region has the DNA TGTGCCACCAGTGATTTGGGCCCCGAGCAGTTCTTC. The encoded protein is CATSDLGPEQFF.

This clonotype was counted a few times. The V gene is TRBV10-3, the J gene TRBJ1-2; D not certain. The length of the CDR3 is 13 residues. The V gene's germline CDR1 is ENHRY and CDR2 SYGVKD. The ends were cut back, 4 bases at V and 2 bases at J, with 8 bases in the middle. The CDR3 nucleotides read TGTGCCATCAGTGTGGAGTCGAACTATGGCTACACCTTC. Translating gives CAISVESNYGYTF.

With regard to this clonotype: The junction shows a germline mismatch at one end, possibly a read error. The genes are TRBV10-1 and TRBJ2-5; D might be TRBD2 (5 bases). CDR1 and CDR2 (germline): WNHNN, SYGVQD (reference sequence). CDR3 length equals 13 residues. Here the CDR3 reads CASSGTVGETLYF. DNA of the CDR3: TGCGCCAGCAGTGGGACGGTCGGGGAGACCCTGTACTTC.

This clonotype occurred many times. This chain joins TRBV3-1 and TRBJ2-3, with 9 positions matching TRBD2. The V gene's germline CDR1 is LGHDT and CDR2 YNNKEL (reference sequence). The J segment lost 1 base and the V segment lost 1 base, leaving 6 bases of the junction unmatched. The CDR3 has 17 residues. CDR3 sequence reads: CASSQGAGGPRTDTQYF. The DNA of the CDR3 is TGTGCCAGCAGCCAAGGGGCGGGAGGGCCCCGCACAGATACGCAGTATTTT.

This clonotype showed up many times. The chain is built from TRBV3-1 and TRBJ1-3; no clear D. The CDR3 loop spans 12 amino acids. Germline V gene lookup returns CDR1 LGHDT and CDR2 YNNKEL (reference sequence). The ends were cut back, 0 bases at V and 3 bases at J, with 0 bases in the middle. CDR3 amino acids: CASSQDGNTIYF. CDR3 nucleotides: TGTGCCAGCAGCCAAGATGGAAACACCATATATTTT. Drawing the rest from reference TRBV3-1 and TRBJ1-3, the complete variable domain is DTAVSQTPKYLVTQMGNDKSIKCEQNLGHDTMYWYKQDSKKFLKIMFSYNNKELIINETVPNRFSPKSPDKAHLNLHINSLELGDSAVYFCASSQDGNTIYFGEGSWLTVV.